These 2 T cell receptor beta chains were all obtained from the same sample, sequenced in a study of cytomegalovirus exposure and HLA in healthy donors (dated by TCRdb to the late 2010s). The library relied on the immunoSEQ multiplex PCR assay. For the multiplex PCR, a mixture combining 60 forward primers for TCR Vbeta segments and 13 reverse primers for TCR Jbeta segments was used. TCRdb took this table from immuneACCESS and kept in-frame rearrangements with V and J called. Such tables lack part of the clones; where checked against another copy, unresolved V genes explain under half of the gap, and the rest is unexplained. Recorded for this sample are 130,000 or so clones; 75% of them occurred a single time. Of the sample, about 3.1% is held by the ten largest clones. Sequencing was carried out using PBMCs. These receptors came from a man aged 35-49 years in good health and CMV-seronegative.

CDR3 bases: TGCGCCAGCAGCCCAGGGCGGATAAATAATTCACCCCTCCACTTT. This gives the protein CASSPGRINNSPLHF. J is TRBJ1-6 and V is TRBV4-1, with D perhaps TRBD1 (5 bases). The length of the CDR3 is 15 residues. Germline V gives CDR1 MGHRA, CDR2 YSYEKL. V was cut by 4 bases and J by 5 bases, with 12 bases left in between.

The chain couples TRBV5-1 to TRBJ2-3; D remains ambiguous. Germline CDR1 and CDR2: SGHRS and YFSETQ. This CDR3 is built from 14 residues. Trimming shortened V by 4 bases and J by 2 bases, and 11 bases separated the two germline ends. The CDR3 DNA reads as TGCGCCAGCAGCGAAACTGATTTCACAGATACGCAGTATTTT. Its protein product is CASSETDFTDTQYF.